Following are 8 T cell receptor beta chains from one sample sequenced in a study of blood T cell repertoires in COVID-19. Measured with immunoSEQ multiplex PCR; TCRdb has only the in-frame clones, and not every one. Of about 310,000 clones in the sample, 87% are singletons; the top ten hold less than 2.5%. Sequencing was performed on peripheral blood. These TCRs come from a young man with active or convalescent COVID-19.

V usage is TRBV24-1 and J usage is TRBJ2-1, with D tentatively TRBD1 (6 bases). Per the germline V gene, CDR1 is KGHDR and CDR2 is SFDVKD. V dropped 0 bases and J dropped 0 bases, with 11 bases sitting between them. This CDR3 comprises 17 residues. CDR3 in DNA: TGTGCCACCAGTGATTTGGGGGGCTCTAGCTCCTACAATGAGCAGTTCTTC. It translates to CATSDLGGSSSYNEQFF.

The chain employs TRBV15 and TRBJ1-3; D unclear. The CDR3 spans 15 residues. Germline V lookup: CDR1 LNHNV, CDR2 YYDKDF (reference sequence). Trimming shortened V by 0 bases and J by 4 bases, and 10 bases separated the two germline ends. The chain's CDR3 is CATSRDAGKGNTIYF. The CDR3 coding sequence is TGTGCCACCAGCAGAGATGCCGGGAAGGGAAACACCATATATTTT.

This chain uses TRBV2 with TRBJ2-1, with D tentatively TRBD2 (5 bases). Trimming took 11 bases from V and 9 from J, leaving 23 bases between them. Germline CDR1 and CDR2: SNHLY and FYNNEI. The CDR3 contains 14 residues. The CDR3 spells CAVTAVRTQIEQFF. The CDR3 DNA reads as TGTGCCGTAACAGCGGTACGGACCCAAATTGAGCAGTTCTTC.

For the CDR3, the DNA is TGCAGCGTTGTGAGGAAGCTTAACACTGAAGCTTTCTTT. It yields the protein CSVVRKLNTEAFF. This chain joins TRBV29-1 and TRBJ1-1; D gene uncertain. The germline V gene encodes CDR1 SQVTM and CDR2 ANQGSEA. This CDR3 comprises 13 residues. Trimming took off 4 bases at V and 2 bases at J, with 11 bases between the two ends.

The J gene is TRBJ1-1, the V gene TRBV7-2; the D is unclear. Germline V gene lookup returns CDR1 SGHTA and CDR2 FQGNSA. The V end was cut by 5 bases, the J end by 4 bases, with 20 bases between. CDR3 length: 16 residues. The CDR3 sequence is CASSVIDNLPSTEAFF. In DNA, the CDR3 is TGTGCCAGCAGCGTAATAGACAATCTTCCTTCCACTGAAGCTTTCTTT.

The chain employs TRBV27 and TRBJ2-3; 13 nucleotides agree with TRBD2. The CDR3 sequence is 18 residues long. Germline CDR1 reads MNHEY; CDR2 reads SMNVEV (reference sequence). V shed 7 bases and J 2 bases; nucleotides not matched to a gene: 12. The CDR3 here is CASTRQSGLAGTTDTQYF. The CDR3 DNA is TGTGCCAGCACCCGACAGTCGGGACTAGCGGGGACCACAGATACGCAGTATTTT.

This clone was recorded a few times. The chain employs TRBV11-2 and TRBJ2-1, with D perhaps TRBD2 (6 bases). There are 14 residues in the CDR3. Germline V CDR1 and CDR2: SGHAT, FQNNGV. Trimming cost V 3 bases and J 1 base, with 7 bases left between them. CDR3 coding DNA: TGTGCCAGCAGCTTCGGGGGTTCCTACAATGAGCAGTTCTTC. This encodes CASSFGGSYNEQFF.

This clone was counted only a few times. The V and J genes are TRBV2 and TRBJ1-2; D might be TRBD1 (5 bases). The CDR3 is made up of 13 amino acids. CDR1 and CDR2 (germline): SNHLY, FYNNEI. Deletions cut 2 bases from V and 5 bases from J, with 9 bases between. The CDR3: CASSESKGYGYTF. The CDR3 DNA follows: TGTGCCAGCAGTGAATCAAAGGGGTATGGCTACACCTTC.